The 8 T cell receptor beta chains reported below all come from one sample, sequenced in a study of beta chain features in type 1 diabetes. Of the isolated RNA, all was reverse transcribed, and so the sequenced material was expressed TCRB transcripts. The data were produced by immunoSEQ multiplex PCR, yet TCRdb's version contains in-frame clones alone and is incomplete. The table has 360,000 or so clones, 20% seen once. Sequenced: naive CD4+ T cells from blood. The receptor set was obtained from a woman aged 18 to 35 in good health.

This clone was seen a handful of times. This sample also contains other DNA sequences that code for the same CDR3. The CDR3 nucleotides read TGCGCCAGCAGCTTGAGCAGGGGGCTGGATACGCAGTATTTT. This encodes CASSLSRGLDTQYF. The rearrangement links TRBV5-1 to TRBJ2-3; 8 bases align to TRBD1. V dropped 1 base and J dropped 6; count of bases not matched to a gene: 4. Germline V gives CDR1 SGHRS, CDR2 YFSETQ. The CDR3 is 14 amino acids.

This clone has a handful of counts. The same CDR3 can be traced to other DNA sequences in this sample. This chain connects TRBV14 to TRBJ1-1; no clear D gene. Germline lookup yields CDR1 SGHDN and CDR2 FVKESK. CDR3 length equals 13 residues. The V and J ends lost 1 base and 1 base respectively, with 4 bases between them. CDR3 loop: CASSQGGNTEAFF. Here the CDR3 DNA reads TGTGCCAGCAGCCAAGGCGGGAACACTGAAGCTTTCTTT.

V is TRBV7-8 and J is TRBJ2-2, with 13 bases matching TRBD2. The CDR3 has 14 amino acids. CDR1 and CDR2 from the germline V gene are SGHVS and FQNEAQ. Trimming removed 10 bases from V and 7 bases from J; junction bases left unmatched: 6. The CDR3 here is CATRLAGGNGELFF. For the CDR3, the DNA is TGTGCCACCCGACTAGCGGGGGGCAACGGGGAGCTGTTTTTT.

The V and J genes are TRBV10-1 and TRBJ1-1; a possible D gene is TRBD1 (5 bases). V lost 3 bases to trimming and J lost 0 bases, with 11 bases between them. The CDR3 covers 15 residues. Germline lookup yields CDR1 WNHNN and CDR2 SYGVQD (reference sequence). CDR3 sequence reads: CASSDGWGMNTEAFF. The CDR3 DNA reads TGCGCCAGCAGTGATGGATGGGGCATGAACACTGAAGCTTTCTTT.

This clone appeared a few times. The V call is TRBV19, the J call TRBJ2-5; D gene uncertain. Germline V CDR1 and CDR2: LNHDA, SQIVND (reference sequence). The CDR3 extends over 14 amino acids. V lost 6 bases, J lost 7 bases, and 18 bases lay in between. In nucleotides, the CDR3 is TGTGCCAGTAGCCACGGCCTCGCGGATGGGACCCAGTACTTC. Amino acids: CASSHGLADGTQYF. The whole variable domain, remainder taken from reference TRBV19 and TRBJ2-5, is DGGITQSPKYLFRKEGQNVTLSCEQNLNHDAMYWYRQDPGQGLRLIYYSQIVNDFQKGDIAEGYSVSREKKESFPLTVTSAQKNPTAFYLCASSHGLADGTQYFGPGTRLLVL.

The chain employs TRBV5-1 and TRBJ2-3, with TRBD2 matching over 11 bases. The CDR3 sequence is 17 residues long. CDR1 and CDR2 from the germline V gene are SGHRS and YFSETQ. With 7 bases clipped from V and 2 bases from J, the junction kept 12 bases outside the gene matches. For the CDR3, the DNA is TGCGCCAGCGGAGAGGCTAGCGGGAGGCGTACCACAGATACGCAGTATTTT. It is translated as CASGEASGRRTTDTQYF.

The chain joins TRBV19 to TRBJ1-5, with 7 bases matching TRBD1. V was pared by 3 bases and J by 4 bases, with 6 bases of the junction left unmatched. Germline values: CDR1 LNHDA, CDR2 SQIVND (reference sequence). The CDR3 loop spans 15 amino acids. For the CDR3, the DNA is TGTGCCAGTAGTATCGGACAGGCGGGGAATCAGCCCCAGCATTTT. Its protein is CASSIGQAGNQPQHF. Variable domain in full (rest from reference TRBV19 and TRBJ1-5): DGGITQSPKYLFRKEGQNVTLSCEQNLNHDAMYWYRQDPGQGLRLIYYSQIVNDFQKGDIAEGYSVSREKKESFPLTVTSAQKNPTAFYLCASSIGQAGNQPQHFGDGTRLSIL.

The chain uses TRBV19 and TRBJ2-1, with D tentatively TRBD2 (7 bases). The length of the CDR3 is 15 residues. Germline-derived CDR1 and CDR2 are LNHDA and SQIVND (reference sequence). The ends were cut back, 6 bases at V and 6 bases at J, with 18 bases in the middle. CDR3 DNA sequence: TGTGCCAGTAGCACAGGGACAAAGCGGGGCAATGAGCAGTTCTTC. Amino acids: CASSTGTKRGNEQFF.